This T cell receptor (beta chain) comes out of a study of cytomegalovirus exposure and HLA in healthy donors. Study results and limitations: The study dropped some indistinguishable V segments, TRBV6-2 and TRBV6-3 among them.

Amplification used 60 Vbeta primers and 13 Jbeta primers. Source study methods: Some 11 million of the roughly 80 million unique TCR beta chains counted in a later analysis were shared. The data were produced by immunoSEQ multiplex PCR, yet TCRdb's version contains in-frame clones alone and is incomplete. V and J calls plus clone size are reproduced from that table; the DNA served to infer D and trimming. The sample carries 210,000 or so clones, about 90% recorded once. To note about this clone: Antigen unknown.

This CDR3 is 12 amino acids long. With V trimmed by 5 bases and J by 14 bases, 4 bases remained unmatched. Germline values: CDR1 SEHNR, CDR2 FQNEAQ (reference sequence). At sampling all donors were nominally healthy, likely with unrecorded immune exposures. Material for sequencing was PBMCs. The sequence came from a man aged 25-40 years in good health and CMV-seronegative. The rearrangement links TRBV7-9 to TRBJ2-1, with 12 bases identical to TRBD1. CDR3 DNA sequence: TGTGCCAGCAGCCGGGACAGGGGGCGAGAGTTCTTC. Protein product: CASSRDRGREFF.